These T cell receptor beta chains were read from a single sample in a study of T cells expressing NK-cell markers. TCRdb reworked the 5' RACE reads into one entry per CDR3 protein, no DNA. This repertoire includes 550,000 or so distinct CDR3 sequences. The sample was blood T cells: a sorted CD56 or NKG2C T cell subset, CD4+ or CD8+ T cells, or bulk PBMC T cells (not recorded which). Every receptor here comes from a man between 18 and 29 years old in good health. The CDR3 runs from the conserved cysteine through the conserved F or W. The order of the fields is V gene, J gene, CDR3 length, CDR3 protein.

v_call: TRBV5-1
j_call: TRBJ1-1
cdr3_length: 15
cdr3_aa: CASRLTGTENTEAFF

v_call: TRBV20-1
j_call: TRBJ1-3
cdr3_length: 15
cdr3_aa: CSARLDGGPGNTIYF

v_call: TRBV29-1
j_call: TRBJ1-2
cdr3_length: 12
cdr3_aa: CSVGAGNYGYTF

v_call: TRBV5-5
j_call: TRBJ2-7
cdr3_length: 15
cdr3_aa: CASSIRLALSSEQYF

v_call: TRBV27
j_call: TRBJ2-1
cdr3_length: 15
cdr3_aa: CASSPDSPSYNEQFF

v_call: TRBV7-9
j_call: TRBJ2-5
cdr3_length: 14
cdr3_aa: CASSLSLGGETQYF

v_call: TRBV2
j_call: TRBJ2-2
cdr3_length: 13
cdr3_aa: CAGRLRGTGELFF

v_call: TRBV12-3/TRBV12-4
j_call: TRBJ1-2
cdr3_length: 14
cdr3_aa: CASSWRGQGYDYTF

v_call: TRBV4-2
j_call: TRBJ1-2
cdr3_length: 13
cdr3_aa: CASSQEWQVGYTF

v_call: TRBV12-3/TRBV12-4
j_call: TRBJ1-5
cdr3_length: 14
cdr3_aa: CASSLRRGNQPQHF

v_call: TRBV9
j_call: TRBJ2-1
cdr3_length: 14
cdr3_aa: CASSVDATDNEQFF

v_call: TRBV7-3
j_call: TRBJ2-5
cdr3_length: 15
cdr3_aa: CASSLSGESQETQYF

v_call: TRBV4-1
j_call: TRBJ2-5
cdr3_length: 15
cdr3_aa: CASSHIAGGAGTQYF

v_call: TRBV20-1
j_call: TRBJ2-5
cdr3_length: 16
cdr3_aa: CSARERTSGLQETQYF

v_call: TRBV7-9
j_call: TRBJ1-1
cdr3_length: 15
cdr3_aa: CASSFYRGEHSEAFF

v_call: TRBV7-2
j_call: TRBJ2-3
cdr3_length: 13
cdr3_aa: CASSSNSGTGQYF

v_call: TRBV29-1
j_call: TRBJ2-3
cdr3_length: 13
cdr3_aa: CSVARDRVDTQYF

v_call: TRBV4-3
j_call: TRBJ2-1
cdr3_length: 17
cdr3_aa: CASSQDPAISSYNEQFF

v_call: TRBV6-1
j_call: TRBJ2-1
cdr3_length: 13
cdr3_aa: CATADPSYNEQFF

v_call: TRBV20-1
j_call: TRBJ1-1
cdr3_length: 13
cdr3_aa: CSAKSGQVDEAFF

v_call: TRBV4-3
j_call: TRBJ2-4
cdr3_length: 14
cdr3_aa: CASSQDRRDNIQYF

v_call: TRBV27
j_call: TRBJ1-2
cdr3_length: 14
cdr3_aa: CARTKGGPLYGYTF

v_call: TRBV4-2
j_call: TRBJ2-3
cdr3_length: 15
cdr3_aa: CASSPQGADADTQYF

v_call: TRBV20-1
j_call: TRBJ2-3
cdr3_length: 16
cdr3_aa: CSTSRVAGFRADTQYF

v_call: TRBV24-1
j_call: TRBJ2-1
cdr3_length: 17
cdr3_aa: CATSDLDRTSGFNEQFF

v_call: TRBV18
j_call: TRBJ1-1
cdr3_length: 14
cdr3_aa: CASSPGGPSTEAFF

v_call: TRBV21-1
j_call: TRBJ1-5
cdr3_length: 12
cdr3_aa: CASSKGHQPQHF

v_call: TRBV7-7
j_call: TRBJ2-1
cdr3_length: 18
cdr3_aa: CASSLRLAGGPSNDEQFF

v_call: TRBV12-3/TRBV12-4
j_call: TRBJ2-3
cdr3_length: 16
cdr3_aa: CASSLGRQGAGDTQYF

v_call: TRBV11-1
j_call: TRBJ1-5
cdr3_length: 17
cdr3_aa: CASSLISGAGGNQPQHF

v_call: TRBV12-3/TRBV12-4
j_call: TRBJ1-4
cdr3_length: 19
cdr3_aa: CASSPNHRGINTPVEKLFF

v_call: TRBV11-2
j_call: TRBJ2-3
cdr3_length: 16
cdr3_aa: CASSLVRQGGTDTQYF

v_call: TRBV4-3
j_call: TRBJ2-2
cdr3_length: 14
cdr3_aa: CASSQGRLAGELFF

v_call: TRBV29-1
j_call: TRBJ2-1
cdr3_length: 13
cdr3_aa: CSVTGLADNEQFF

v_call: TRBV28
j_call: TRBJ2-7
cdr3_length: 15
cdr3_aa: CASIGGEKIRWEQYF

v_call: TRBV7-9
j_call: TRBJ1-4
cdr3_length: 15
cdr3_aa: CASSLSGTRHEKLFF

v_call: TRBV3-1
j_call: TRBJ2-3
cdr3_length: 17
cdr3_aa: CASSQDSGGEGTDTQYF

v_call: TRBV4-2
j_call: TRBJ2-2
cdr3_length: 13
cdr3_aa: CASSPGDTGELFF

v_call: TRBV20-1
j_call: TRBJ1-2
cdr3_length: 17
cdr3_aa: CSARAWTTGTGDYGYTF

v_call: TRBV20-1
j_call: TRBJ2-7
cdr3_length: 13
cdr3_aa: CSARAPYRDEQYF

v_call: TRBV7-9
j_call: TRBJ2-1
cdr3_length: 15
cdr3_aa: CASSSSREPYNEQFF

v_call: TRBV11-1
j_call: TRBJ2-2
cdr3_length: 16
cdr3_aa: CASSPKRGSGTGELFF

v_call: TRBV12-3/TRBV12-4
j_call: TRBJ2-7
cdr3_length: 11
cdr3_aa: CASSLGGGKYF

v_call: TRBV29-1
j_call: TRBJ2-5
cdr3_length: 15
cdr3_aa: CSVAGGQGAVETQYF

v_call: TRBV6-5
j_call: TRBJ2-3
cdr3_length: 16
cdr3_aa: CASSYWGLAGADTQYF

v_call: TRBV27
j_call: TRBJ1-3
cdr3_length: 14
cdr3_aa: CASRQAGSGNTIYF

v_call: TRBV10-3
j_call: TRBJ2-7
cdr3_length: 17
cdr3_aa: CAISEKPGLGDGDEQYF

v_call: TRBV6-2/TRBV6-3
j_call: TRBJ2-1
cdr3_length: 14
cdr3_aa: CASSYSLEGNEQFF

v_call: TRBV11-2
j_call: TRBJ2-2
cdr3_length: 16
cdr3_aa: CASRNAWTRDTGELFF

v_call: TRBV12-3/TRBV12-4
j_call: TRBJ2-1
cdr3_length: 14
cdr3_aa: CASGGTGVDNEQFF

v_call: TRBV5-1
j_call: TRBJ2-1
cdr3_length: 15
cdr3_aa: CASSPPTSADNEQFF

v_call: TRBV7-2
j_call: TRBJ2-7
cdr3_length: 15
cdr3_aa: CASSLAGDSSYEQYF

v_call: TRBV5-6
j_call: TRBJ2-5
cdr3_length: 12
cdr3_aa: CASSLDRDRVDF

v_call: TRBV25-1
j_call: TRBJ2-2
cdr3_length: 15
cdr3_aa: CASSELGLNTGELFF

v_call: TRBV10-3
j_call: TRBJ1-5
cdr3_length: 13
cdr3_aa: CATQGDGNQPQHF